The 2 T cell receptor beta chains in this list originate from one sample, sequenced in a study of CD8 T cells in ankylosing spondylitis (dated 2017 in TCRdb). The library came from 5' RACE. Sequencer: Illumina HiSeq 2500. TCRdb reworked the public reads: Q25 trimming with fastp, MiXCR clone assembly, productive beta chains retained. Each CDR3 protein gets just one entry, which takes the most common genes and DNA from the rows behind it. The sample table shows around 340,000 distinct CDR3 sequences, and approximately 20% are seen once. The biggest ten clones account for under 15% of the sample. Sequenced input: blood, either unsorted or a sorted T cell fraction (not recorded which). The receptors stem from a male donor with ankylosing spondylitis or in good health (not recorded which).

This chain uses TRBV7-9 with TRBJ2-5; tentative D call: TRBD2 (6 bases). Germline loops: CDR1 SEHNR, CDR2 FQNEAQ (reference sequence). The CDR3 spans 15 residues. V was trimmed by 4 bases and J by 3 bases, leaving 15 bases between them. The DNA of the CDR3 is TGTGCCAGCAGCTCCCCCCTAGCGACCGAAGAGACCCAGTACTTC. This encodes CASSSPLATEETQYF.

The chain is built from TRBV7-6 and TRBJ2-2, with TRBD2 matching 8 bases. CDR1 SGHVS and CDR2 FNYEAQ come from the germline V gene. J gave up 1 base and V 4 bases, and 8 bases lay outside the gene matches. The CDR3 extends over 17 amino acids. The CDR3 here is CASSSPKRGQNTGELFF. The CDR3 DNA reads TGTGCCAGCAGCTCCCCAAAGCGGGGGCAGAACACCGGGGAGCTGTTTTTT. Complete variable domain (other parts from reference TRBV7-6 and TRBJ2-2): GAGVSQSPRYKVTKRGQDVALRCDPISGHVSLYWYRQALGQGPEFLTYFNYEAQQDKSGLPNDRFSAERPEGSISTLTIQRTEQRDSAMYRCASSSPKRGQNTGELFFGEGSRLTVL.